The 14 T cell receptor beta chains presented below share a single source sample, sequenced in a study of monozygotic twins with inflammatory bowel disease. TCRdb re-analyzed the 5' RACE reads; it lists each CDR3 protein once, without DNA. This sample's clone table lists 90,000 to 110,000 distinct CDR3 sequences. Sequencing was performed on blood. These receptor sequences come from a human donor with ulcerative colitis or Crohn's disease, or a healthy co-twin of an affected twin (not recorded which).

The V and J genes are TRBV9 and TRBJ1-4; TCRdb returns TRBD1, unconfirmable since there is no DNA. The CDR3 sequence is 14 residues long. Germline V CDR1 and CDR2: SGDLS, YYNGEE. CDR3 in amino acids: CASSRDRGNEKLFF.

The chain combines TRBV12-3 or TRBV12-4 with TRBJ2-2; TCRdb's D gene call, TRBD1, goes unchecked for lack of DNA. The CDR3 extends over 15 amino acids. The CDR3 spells CASRPAGQGVGELFF.

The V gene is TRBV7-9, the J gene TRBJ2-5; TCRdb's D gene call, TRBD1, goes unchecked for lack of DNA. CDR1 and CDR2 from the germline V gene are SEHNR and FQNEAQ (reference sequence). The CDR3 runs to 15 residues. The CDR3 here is CASSKLQGRMETQYF.

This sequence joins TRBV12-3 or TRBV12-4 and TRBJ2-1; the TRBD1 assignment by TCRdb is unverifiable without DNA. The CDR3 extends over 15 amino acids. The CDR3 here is CASSSGLIAPVEQFF.

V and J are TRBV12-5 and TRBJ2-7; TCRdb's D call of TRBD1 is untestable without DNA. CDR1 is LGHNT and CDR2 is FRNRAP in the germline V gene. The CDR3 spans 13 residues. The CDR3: CASGSPLTYEQYF.

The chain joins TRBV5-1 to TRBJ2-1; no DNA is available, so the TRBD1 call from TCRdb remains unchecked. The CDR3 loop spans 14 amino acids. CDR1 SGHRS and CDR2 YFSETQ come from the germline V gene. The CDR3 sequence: CASTQGQPGDEQFF. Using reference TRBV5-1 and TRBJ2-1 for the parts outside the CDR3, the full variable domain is KAGVTQTPRYLIKTRGQQVTLSCSPISGHRSVSWYQQTPGQGLQFLFEYFSETQRNKGNFPGRFSGRQFSNSRSEMNVSTLELGDSALYLCASTQGQPGDEQFFGPGTRLTVL.

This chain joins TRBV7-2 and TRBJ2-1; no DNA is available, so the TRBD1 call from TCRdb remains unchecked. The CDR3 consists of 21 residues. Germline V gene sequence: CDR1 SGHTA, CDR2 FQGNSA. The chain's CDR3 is CASSLPSTLTMKRGSYNEQFF.

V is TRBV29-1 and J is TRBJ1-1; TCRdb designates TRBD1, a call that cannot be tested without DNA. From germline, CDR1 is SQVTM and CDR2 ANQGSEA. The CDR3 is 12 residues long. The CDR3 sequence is CSHRTGPTEAFF.

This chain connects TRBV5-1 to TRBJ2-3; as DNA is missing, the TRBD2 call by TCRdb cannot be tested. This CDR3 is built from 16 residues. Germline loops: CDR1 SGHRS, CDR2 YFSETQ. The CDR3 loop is CASSRDSLKPADTQYF.

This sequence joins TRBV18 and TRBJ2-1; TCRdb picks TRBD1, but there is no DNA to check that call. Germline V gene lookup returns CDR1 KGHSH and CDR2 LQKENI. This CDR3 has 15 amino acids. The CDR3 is CASSPAAAPLNEQFF.

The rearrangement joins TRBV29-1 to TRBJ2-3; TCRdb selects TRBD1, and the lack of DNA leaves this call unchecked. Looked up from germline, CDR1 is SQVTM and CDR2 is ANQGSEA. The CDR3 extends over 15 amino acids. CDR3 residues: CSVVLRGAHPDTQYF.

CDR3 region: CASSLEAGMFHEQYF. J is TRBJ2-7 and V is TRBV5-1. Germline V CDR1 and CDR2: SGHRS, YFSETQ. There are 15 residues in the CDR3.

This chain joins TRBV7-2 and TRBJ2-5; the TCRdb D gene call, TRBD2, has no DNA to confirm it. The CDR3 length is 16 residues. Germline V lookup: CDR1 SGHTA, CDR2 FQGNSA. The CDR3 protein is CASSSWTSGSQETQYF.

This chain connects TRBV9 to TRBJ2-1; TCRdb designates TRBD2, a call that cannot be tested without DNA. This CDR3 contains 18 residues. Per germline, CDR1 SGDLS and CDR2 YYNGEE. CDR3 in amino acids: CASSVALAGGPRNNEQFF.